A single sample is the source of the 7 T cell receptor beta chains below, sequenced in a study of blood T cell repertoires in COVID-19. The repertoire was sequenced with immunoSEQ multiplex PCR; TCRdb's copy has only in-frame clones and lacks some. The sample includes 50,000 to 55,000 clones, just under 85% of them seen just once. Sequenced sample: peripheral blood. The receptors were sampled from a human donor in a cohort sampled during active COVID-19.

The chain uses TRBV19 and TRBJ1-5, with 8 bases fitting TRBD1. The CDR3 consists of 15 residues. The germline gives CDR1 LNHDA, CDR2 SQIVND (reference sequence). After removal of 3 bases from V and 2 bases from J, the junction contained 3 bases not matched to a gene. CDR3 protein: CASSMDRAGNQPQHF. The CDR3 DNA is TGTGCCAGTAGTATGGACAGGGCGGGCAATCAGCCCCAGCATTTT.

The CDR3 here is CASSFRGKETQYF. DNA for the CDR3: TGTGCCAGCAGCTTCAGGGGTAAAGAGACCCAGTACTTC. This chain joins TRBV9 and TRBJ2-5; D is perhaps TRBD1 (6 bases). The CDR3 sequence is 13 residues long. V lost 4 bases to trimming and J lost 3 bases, with 10 bases between them. From germline, CDR1 is SGDLS and CDR2 YYNGEE.

This chain uses TRBV6-2 or TRBV6-3 with TRBJ2-1, with 9 bases lining up with TRBD2. The trim removed 4 bases at V and 2 bases at J, leaving 6 bases unmatched. CDR1 and CDR2 from the germline V gene are MNHEY and SVGEGT. The CDR3 loop spans 16 amino acids. The CDR3 DNA reads TGTGCCAGCAGTTCCCCCCTAGCGGGGACCTACAATGAGCAGTTCTTC. As protein: CASSSPLAGTYNEQFF.

The chain joins TRBV7-9 to TRBJ2-5; tentative D call: TRBD2 (6 bases). This CDR3 has 15 residues. V lost 0 bases to trimming and J lost 4 bases, with 12 bases between them. Germline CDR1 and CDR2: SEHNR and FQNEAQ (reference sequence). The CDR3 nucleotides read TGTGCCAGCAGCTTAGCGGGGGGACTTCGAGAGACCCAGTACTTC. It is translated as CASSLAGGLRETQYF.

This clone was counted a single time. The CDR3 DNA reads TGTGCCAGCAGCCGTCCCGGTCGAGATACGCAGTATTTT. Translated, it gives CASSRPGRDTQYF. The rearrangement links TRBV3-1 (or the pseudogene TRBV3-2) to TRBJ2-3, with D hard to call. This CDR3 contains 13 residues. In germline, CDR1 is LGHDT, CDR2 YNNKEL (reference sequence). V gave up 4 bases and J gave up 5 bases, with 10 bases separating them.

The rearrangement joins TRBV28 to TRBJ2-5; 8 bases are a match to TRBD2. Germline CDR1 and CDR2: MDHEN and SYDVKM. CDR3 length equals 18 residues. V dropped 2 bases and J dropped 3; count of bases not matched to a gene: 14. CDR3: CASSLSPGLGTLEETQYF. CDR3 bases: TGTGCCAGCAGTTTAAGCCCGGGACTAGGGACCTTGGAAGAGACCCAGTACTTC.

This chain links TRBV15 with TRBJ1-5; D is perhaps TRBD1 (5 bases). This CDR3 spans 14 amino acids. The germline CDR1 and CDR2 sequences are LNHNV and YYDKDF (reference sequence). V lost 3 bases and J 3 bases, leaving 9 bases between the germline ends. CDR3 DNA: TGTGCCACCAGCAGCCAGGGAAACAATCAGCCCCAGCATTTT. Translated: CATSSQGNNQPQHF.